The 15 T cell receptor beta chains given below trace back to one sample, sequenced in a study of T-cell reconstitution after alpha-beta-depleted transplantation in children. TCRbeta library preparation incorporated unique molecular identifiers. Each CDR3 protein is one row after TCRdb ran MiXCR on the PCR reads. Of 200,000 or so distinct CDR3 sequences detected, 6.3% appear once; the ten largest clones hold under 6%. The sequences come from PBMCs, collected before TCRalphabeta/CD19-depleted stem cell transplant. The receptors shown here come from a girl in the first two years of life with combined immunodeficiency, due to receive a stem cell transplant.

This clonotype was recorded many times. The J gene is TRBJ1-5, the V gene TRBV11-2; possible D gene TRBD1, 5 bases. Trimming removed 5 bases from V and 0 bases from J, with 11 bases in between. Looked up from germline, CDR1 is SGHAT and CDR2 is FQNNGV. The CDR3 is 15 amino acids. The CDR3 nucleotides are TGTGCCAGCAGCCGAGCAGGGAATAGCAATCAGCCCCAGCATTTT. This sequence encodes CASSRAGNSNQPQHF.

This clonotype was counted ten times or more. The chain recombines TRBV29-1 with TRBJ1-1; D perhaps matches TRBD1 (6 bases). This CDR3 region has 13 residues. CDR1 and CDR2 (germline): SQVTM, ANQGSEA. Trimming shortened V by 5 bases and J by 5 bases, and 15 bases separated the two germline ends. The CDR3 loop is CSVMGGRLTEAFF. Written as DNA, the CDR3 is TGCAGCGTTATGGGGGGGCGTTTGACTGAAGCTTTCTTT.

There are many counts of this clonotype. The chain employs TRBV5-4 and TRBJ2-2; no reliable D call. V was trimmed by 1 base and J by 2 bases, leaving 9 bases between them. The CDR3 spans 15 residues. Germline CDR1 reads SGHNT; CDR2 reads YYREEE (reference sequence). The CDR3 DNA sequence: TGTGCCAGCAGCTTGAGGCACCTCAACACCGGGGAGCTGTTTTTT. Translation: CASSLRHLNTGELFF.

CDR3: CASSLERQNNEQFF. CDR3 coding DNA: TGTGCCAGCAGCTTAGAAAGACAGAACAATGAGCAGTTCTTC. The chain uses TRBV13 and TRBJ2-1; D is perhaps TRBD1 (5 bases). The CDR3 loop spans 14 amino acids. Trimming shortened V by 1 base and J by 5 bases, and 9 bases separated the two germline ends. Looked up from germline, CDR1 is PRHDT and CDR2 is FYEKMQ (reference sequence).

This clonotype was recorded many times. This sequence joins TRBV29-1 and TRBJ2-5; possible D gene TRBD2, 6 bases. Trimming stripped 2 bases from V and 9 bases from J, with 16 bases between. CDR3 length: 13 amino acids. Germline CDR1 is SQVTM and CDR2 is ANQGSEA. As DNA, the CDR3 is TGCAGCGTTGAACTCCAGTTCCCGGGGGCCCAGTACTTC. Translating it yields CSVELQFPGAQYF. Drawing the rest from reference TRBV29-1 and TRBJ2-5, the complete variable domain is SAVISQKPSRDICQRGTSLTIQCQVDSQVTMMFWYRQQPGQSLTLIATANQGSEATYESGFVIDKFPISRPNLTFSTLTVSNMSPEDSSIYLCSVELQFPGAQYFGPGTRLLVL.

Ten or more counts support this clonotype. The chain couples TRBV20-1 to TRBJ2-3; 9 bases are shared with TRBD2. This CDR3 is 16 amino acids long. Trimming took 4 bases from V and 2 from J; bases not matched to a gene: 10. Germline V gene data show CDR1 as DFQATT and CDR2 as SNEGSKA (reference sequence). The CDR3 here is CSATPEREAHTDTQYF. CDR3 sequence (DNA): TGCAGTGCTACCCCCGAGCGGGAGGCCCACACAGATACGCAGTATTTT.

This clonotype was counted ten times or more. CDR3 coding DNA: TGCGCCAGCGCCCCAGAAAGGGAGCCCTACAATGAGCAGTTCTTC. Translated: CASAPEREPYNEQFF. The J gene is TRBJ2-1, the V gene TRBV10-2; D might be TRBD2 (5 bases). This CDR3 has 15 residues. Germline values: CDR1 WSHSY, CDR2 SAAADI. V was trimmed by 8 bases and J by 2 bases, leaving 16 bases between them.

This clonotype was seen ten or more times. CDR3 DNA sequence: TGTGCCAGCAGCTCCCCGGTGGACGAGCAGTACTTC. This translates into CASSSPVDEQYF. V is TRBV12-3 or TRBV12-4 and J is TRBJ2-7; D remains ambiguous. The CDR3 has 12 residues. V gave up 6 bases and J gave up 5 bases, with 11 bases separating them.

This clonotype was detected ten times or more. This chain connects TRBV12-3 or TRBV12-4 to TRBJ2-3; TRBD2 aligns across 7 bases. Losses at the gene ends were 6 bases for V and 4 bases for J; bases not matched to a gene: 4. CDR3 length equals 13 residues. The CDR3 sequence: CASSRGLADTQYF. The DNA of the CDR3 is TGTGCCAGCAGCCGCGGACTAGCAGATACGCAGTATTTT.

The sample holds many counts of this clonotype. The V call is TRBV5-1, the J call TRBJ2-5, with 8 bases identical to TRBD1. The CDR3 extends over 16 amino acids. Germline V gives CDR1 SGHRS, CDR2 YFSETQ. The V and J ends lost 1 base and 5 bases, in that order; junction bases with no gene match: 10. This CDR3 is CASSLSRGPAEETQYF. In DNA, the CDR3 is TGCGCCAGCAGCTTGTCCAGGGGGCCAGCTGAGGAGACCCAGTACTTC.

This clonotype came up many times. This chain joins TRBV20-1 and TRBJ2-7; 8 bases line up with TRBD2. The V gene's germline CDR1 is DFQATT and CDR2 SNEGSKA (reference sequence). The CDR3 totals 18 residues. Trimming took 0 bases from V and 4 from J; bases not matched to a gene: 17. The CDR3 sequence: CSAREIPGLVFAGYEQYF. The CDR3 DNA reads as TGCAGTGCTAGAGAGATACCGGGACTAGTTTTTGCCGGATACGAGCAGTACTTC.

This clonotype appeared many times. The CDR3 loop is CSVAEGNTDTQYF. DNA for the CDR3: TGCAGCGTTGCGGAGGGTAACACAGATACGCAGTATTTT. The chain uses TRBV29-1 and TRBJ2-3, with TRBD2 as a possible D gene (6 bases). Germline assignment: CDR1 SQVTM and CDR2 ANQGSEA. V lost 4 bases and J 2 bases, leaving 10 bases between the germline ends. CDR3 length: 13 residues.

Many counts were recorded for this clonotype. V usage is TRBV20-1 and J usage is TRBJ2-5; TRBD2 is a possible D gene (6 bases). This CDR3 region has 18 residues. Germline assignment: CDR1 DFQATT and CDR2 SNEGSKA (reference sequence). Trimming removed 0 bases at V and 7 bases at J, with 27 bases between. The CDR3 DNA reads as TGCAGTGCTAGAGATGTGGTAGGGTGGGTGGTTAGGAGGGGGACCCAGTACTTC. Its protein product is CSARDVVGWVVRRGTQYF.

This sequence joins TRBV12-3 or TRBV12-4 and TRBJ1-2; a weak D match, TRBD1 (5 bases). The CDR3 consists of 15 residues. Trimming shortened V by 5 bases and J by 8 bases, and 21 bases separated the two germline ends. In DNA form, the CDR3 reads TGTGCCAGCAGTCTCACCGGACCAGGGATGGGGGGCTACACCTTC. Protein: CASSLTGPGMGGYTF.

This clonotype has a count of ten or more. One junction end does not reproduce the germline sequence, and a read error may be involved. This sequence joins TRBV6-4 and TRBJ2-5; 8 bases align to TRBD1. The CDR3 length is 16 residues. Germline V gene sequence: CDR1 MRHNA, CDR2 SNTAGT. CDR3 coding DNA: TGTGCCAGCAGCGTGCGACGGGACAGGTTCCAAGAGAACCAGTACTTC. Its protein product is CASSVRRDRFQENQYF.